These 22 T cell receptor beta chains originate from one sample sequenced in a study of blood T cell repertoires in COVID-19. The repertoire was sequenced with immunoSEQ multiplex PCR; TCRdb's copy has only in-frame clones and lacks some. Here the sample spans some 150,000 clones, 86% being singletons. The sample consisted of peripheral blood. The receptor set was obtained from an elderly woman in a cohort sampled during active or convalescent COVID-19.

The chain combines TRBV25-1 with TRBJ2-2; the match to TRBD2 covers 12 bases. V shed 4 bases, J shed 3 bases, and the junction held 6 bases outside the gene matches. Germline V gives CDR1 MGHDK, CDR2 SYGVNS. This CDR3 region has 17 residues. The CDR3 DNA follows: TGTGCCAGCAGTGGGTCCGGGACTAGCGGGTACACCGGGGAGCTGTTTTTT. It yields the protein CASSGSGTSGYTGELFF.

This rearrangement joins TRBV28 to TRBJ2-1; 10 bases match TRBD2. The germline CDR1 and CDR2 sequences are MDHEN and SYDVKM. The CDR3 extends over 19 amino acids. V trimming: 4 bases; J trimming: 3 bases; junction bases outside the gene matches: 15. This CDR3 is CASSSGRGLAGEVYNEQFF. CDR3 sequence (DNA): TGTGCCAGCAGTTCGGGACGAGGGCTAGCGGGGGAGGTCTACAATGAGCAGTTCTTC.

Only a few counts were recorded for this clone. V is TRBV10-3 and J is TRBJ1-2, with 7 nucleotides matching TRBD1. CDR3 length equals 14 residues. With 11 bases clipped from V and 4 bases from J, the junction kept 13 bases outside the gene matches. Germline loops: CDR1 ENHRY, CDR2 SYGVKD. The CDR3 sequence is CAVNPGGRSYGYTF. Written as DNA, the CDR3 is TGTGCCGTTAACCCAGGGGGTAGGAGCTATGGCTACACCTTC.

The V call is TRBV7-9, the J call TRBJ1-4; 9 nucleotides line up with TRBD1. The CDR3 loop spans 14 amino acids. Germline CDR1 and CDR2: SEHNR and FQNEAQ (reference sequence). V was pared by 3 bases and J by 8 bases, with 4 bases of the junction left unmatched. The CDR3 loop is CASSFRQGEEKLFF. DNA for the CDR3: TGTGCCAGCAGCTTTAGACAGGGGGAAGAAAAACTGTTTTTT.

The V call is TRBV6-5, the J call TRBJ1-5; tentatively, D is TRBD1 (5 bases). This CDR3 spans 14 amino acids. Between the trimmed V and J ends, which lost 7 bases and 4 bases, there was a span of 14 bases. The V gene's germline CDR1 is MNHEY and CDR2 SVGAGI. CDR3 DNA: TGTGCCAGCACCGAAGGGGTAGGGAATCAGCCCCAGCATTTT. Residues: CASTEGVGNQPQHF.

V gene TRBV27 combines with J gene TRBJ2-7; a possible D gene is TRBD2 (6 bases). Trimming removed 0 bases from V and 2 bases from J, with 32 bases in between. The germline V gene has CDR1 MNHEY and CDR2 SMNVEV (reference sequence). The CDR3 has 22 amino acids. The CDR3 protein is CASSLSWRGRTTPRLPPYEQYF. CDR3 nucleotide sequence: TGTGCCAGCAGTTTATCGTGGAGGGGTCGGACAACACCCCGCCTACCCCCCTACGAGCAGTACTTC.

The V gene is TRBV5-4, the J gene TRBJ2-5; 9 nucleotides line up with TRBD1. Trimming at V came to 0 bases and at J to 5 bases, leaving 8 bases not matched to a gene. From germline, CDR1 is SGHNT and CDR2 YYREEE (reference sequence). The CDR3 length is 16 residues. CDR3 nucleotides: TGTGCCAGCAGCTTGGATCCTGACAGGGGGTGGGAGACCCAGTACTTC. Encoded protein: CASSLDPDRGWETQYF.

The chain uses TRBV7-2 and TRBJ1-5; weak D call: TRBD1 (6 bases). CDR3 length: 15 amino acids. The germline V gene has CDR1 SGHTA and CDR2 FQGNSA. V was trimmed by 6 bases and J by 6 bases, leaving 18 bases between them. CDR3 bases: TGTGCCAGCAGTCCCCCGCCAGGGGCTGGTCAGCCCCAGCATTTT. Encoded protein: CASSPPPGAGQPQHF.

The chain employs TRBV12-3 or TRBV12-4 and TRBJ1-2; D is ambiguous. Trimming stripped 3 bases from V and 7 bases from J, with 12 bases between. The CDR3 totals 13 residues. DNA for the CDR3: TGTGCCAGCAGTTTCTCCACCGGAGTTGGCTACACCTTC. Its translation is CASSFSTGVGYTF.

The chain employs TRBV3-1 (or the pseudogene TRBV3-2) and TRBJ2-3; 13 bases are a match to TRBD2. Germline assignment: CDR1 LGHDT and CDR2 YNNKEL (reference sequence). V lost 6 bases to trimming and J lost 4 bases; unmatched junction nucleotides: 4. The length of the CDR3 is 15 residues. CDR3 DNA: TGTGCCAGCAGACTAGCGGGGGGGCGTTCAGATACGCAGTATTTT. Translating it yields CASRLAGGRSDTQYF.

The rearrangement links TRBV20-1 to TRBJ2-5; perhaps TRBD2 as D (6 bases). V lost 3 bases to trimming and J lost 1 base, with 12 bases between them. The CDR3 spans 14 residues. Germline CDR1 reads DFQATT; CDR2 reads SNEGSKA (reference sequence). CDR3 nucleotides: TGCAGTGCTAGTCAGGACTACCTCCAAGAGACCCAGTACTTC. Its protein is CSASQDYLQETQYF.

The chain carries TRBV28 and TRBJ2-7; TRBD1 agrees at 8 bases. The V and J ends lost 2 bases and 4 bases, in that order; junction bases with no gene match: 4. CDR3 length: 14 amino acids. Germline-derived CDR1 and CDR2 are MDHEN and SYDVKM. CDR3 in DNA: TGTGCCAGCAGTTTACAGGGGGCCCTTTACGAGCAGTACTTC. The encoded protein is CASSLQGALYEQYF.

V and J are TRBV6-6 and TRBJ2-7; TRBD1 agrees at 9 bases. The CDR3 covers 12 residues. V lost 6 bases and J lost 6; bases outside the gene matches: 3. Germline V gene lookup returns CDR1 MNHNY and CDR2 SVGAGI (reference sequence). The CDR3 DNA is TGTGCCAGCAGCTTGGACAGGGGCGAGCAGTACGTC. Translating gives CASSLDRGEQYV.

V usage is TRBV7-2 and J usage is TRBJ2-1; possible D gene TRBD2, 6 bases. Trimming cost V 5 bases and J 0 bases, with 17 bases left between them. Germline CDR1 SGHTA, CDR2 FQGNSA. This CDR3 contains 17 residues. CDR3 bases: TGTGCCAGCAGCGAGTCTAGCGCCCCCCCCTCCTACAATGAGCAGTTCTTC. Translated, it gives CASSESSAPPSYNEQFF.

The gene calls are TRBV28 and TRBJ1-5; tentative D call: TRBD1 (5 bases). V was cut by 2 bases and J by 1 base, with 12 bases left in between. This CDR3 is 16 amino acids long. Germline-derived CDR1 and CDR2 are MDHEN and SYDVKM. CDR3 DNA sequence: TGTGCCAGCAGTTTAGGGGGGGGTCGGAGCAATCAGCCCCAGCATTTT. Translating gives CASSLGGGRSNQPQHF.

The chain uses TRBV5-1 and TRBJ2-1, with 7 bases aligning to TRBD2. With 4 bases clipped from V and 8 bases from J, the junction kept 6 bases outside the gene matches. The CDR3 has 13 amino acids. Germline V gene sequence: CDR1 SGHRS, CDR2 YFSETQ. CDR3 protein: CASSPAGRDEQFF. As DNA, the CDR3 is TGCGCCAGCAGCCCAGCGGGGAGAGATGAGCAGTTCTTC.

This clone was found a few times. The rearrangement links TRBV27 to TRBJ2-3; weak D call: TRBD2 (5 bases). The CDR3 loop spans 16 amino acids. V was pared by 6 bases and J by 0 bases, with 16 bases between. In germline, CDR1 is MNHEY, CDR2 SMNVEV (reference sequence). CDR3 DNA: TGTGCCAGCAGCTCCGGGGTGTCGAGAAGCACAGATACGCAGTATTTT. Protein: CASSSGVSRSTDTQYF.

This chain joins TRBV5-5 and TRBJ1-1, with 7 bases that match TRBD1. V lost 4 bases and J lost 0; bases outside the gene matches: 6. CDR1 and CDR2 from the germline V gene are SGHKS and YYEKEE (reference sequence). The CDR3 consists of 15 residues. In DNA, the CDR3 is TGTGCCAGCAGCCTTGGGGACAGCATGAACACTGAAGCTTTCTTT. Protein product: CASSLGDSMNTEAFF.

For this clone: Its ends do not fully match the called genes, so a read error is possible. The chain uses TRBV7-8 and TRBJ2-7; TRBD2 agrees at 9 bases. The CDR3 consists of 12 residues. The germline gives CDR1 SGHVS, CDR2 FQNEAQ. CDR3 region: CASSLAGGLAGF. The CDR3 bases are TGTGCCAGCAGCTTAGCTGGGGGACTAGCTGGCTTC. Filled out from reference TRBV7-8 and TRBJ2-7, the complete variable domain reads GAGVSQSPRYKVAKRGQDVALRCDPISGHVSLFWYQQALGQGPEFLTYFQNEAQLDKSGLPSDRFFAERPEGSVSTLKIQRTQQEDSAVYLCASSLAGGLAGFGPGTRLTVT.

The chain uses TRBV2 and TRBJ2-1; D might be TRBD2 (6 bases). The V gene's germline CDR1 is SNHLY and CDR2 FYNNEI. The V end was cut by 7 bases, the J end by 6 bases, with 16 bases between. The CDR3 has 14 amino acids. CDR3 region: CASTPGRGANEQFF. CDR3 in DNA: TGTGCCAGCACTCCGGGCCGCGGGGCCAATGAGCAGTTCTTC. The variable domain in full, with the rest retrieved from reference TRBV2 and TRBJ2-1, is EPEVTQTPSHQVTQMGQEVILRCVPISNHLYFYWYRQILGQKVEFLVSFYNNEISEKSEIFDDQFSVERPDGSNFTLKIRSTKLEDSAMYFCASTPGRGANEQFFGPGTRLTVL.

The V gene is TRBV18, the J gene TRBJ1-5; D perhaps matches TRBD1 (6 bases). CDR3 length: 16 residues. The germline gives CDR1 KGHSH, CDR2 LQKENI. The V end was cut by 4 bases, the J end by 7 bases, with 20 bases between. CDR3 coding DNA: TGTGCCAGCTCACTAACCGCGGCGGGGGCCGGGCAGCCCCAGCATTTT. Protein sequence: CASSLTAAGAGQPQHF.

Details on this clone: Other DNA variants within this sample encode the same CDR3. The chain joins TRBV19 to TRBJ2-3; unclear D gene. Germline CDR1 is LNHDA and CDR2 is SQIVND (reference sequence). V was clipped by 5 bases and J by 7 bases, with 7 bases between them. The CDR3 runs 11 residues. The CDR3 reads CASSASNTQYF. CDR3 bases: TGTGCCAGTAGTGCGTCAAATACGCAGTATTTT.